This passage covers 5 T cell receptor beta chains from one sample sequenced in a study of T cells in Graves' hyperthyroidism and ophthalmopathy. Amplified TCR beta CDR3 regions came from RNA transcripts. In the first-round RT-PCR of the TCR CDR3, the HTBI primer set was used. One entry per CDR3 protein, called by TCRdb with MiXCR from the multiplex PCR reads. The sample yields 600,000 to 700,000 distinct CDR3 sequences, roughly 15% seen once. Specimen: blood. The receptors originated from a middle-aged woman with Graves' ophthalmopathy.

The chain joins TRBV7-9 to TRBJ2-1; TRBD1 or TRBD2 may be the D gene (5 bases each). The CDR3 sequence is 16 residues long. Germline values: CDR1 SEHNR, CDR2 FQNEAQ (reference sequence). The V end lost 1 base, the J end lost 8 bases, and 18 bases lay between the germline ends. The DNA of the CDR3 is TGTGCCAGCAGCTTAGGAACGAGGGGTAGCGACGATGAGCAGTTCTTC. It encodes CASSLGTRGSDDEQFF.

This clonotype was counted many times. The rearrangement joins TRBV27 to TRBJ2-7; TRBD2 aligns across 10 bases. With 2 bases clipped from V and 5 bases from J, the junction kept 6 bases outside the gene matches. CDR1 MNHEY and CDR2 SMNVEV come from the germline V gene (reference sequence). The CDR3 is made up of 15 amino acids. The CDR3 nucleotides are TGTGCCAGCAGTTTAGGTATCGGGACTAGCGACGAGCAGTACTTC. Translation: CASSLGIGTSDEQYF.

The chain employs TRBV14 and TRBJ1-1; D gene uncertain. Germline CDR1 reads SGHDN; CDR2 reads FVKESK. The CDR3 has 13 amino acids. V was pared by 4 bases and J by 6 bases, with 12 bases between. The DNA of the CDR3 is TGTGCCAGCAGCCTAAACGAGCTGGCTGAAGCTTTCTTT. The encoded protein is CASSLNELAEAFF.

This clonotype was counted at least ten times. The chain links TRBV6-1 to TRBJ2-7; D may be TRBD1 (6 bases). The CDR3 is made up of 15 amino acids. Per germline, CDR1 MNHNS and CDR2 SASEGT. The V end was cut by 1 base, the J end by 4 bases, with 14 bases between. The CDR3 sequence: CASSEELQGKYEQYF. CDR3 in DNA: TGTGCCAGCAGTGAAGAGTTACAGGGCAAGTACGAGCAGTACTTC.

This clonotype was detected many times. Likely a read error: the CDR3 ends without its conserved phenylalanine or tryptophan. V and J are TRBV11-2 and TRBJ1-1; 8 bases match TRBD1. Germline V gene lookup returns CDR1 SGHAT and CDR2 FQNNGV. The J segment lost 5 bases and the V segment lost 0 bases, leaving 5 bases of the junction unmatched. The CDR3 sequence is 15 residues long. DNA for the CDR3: TGTGCCAGCAGCTTAGAGTGGACAGGGATAACTGAAGCTTTCTCT. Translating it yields CASSLEWTGITEAFS.